This T cell receptor (beta chain) was recovered during a study of spatial heterogeneity in lung cancer. Across the whole study: A total of approximately 75 untreated early-stage non-small cell lung cancer patients served as donors. PBMC samples from follow-up, when available, were sequenced at a median of approximately 24 months post-resection.

Time point indicated: blood at routine non-recurrence follow-up after resection. The input material, whole RNA from tumor, nontumor lung or frozen PBMC, was sequenced unsorted. Every individual TCR cDNA molecule carried its own unique molecular identifier, which allowed correction of PCR and sequencing errors. MiXCR, run by TCRdb on the 5' RACE reads, gives a single entry per CDR3 protein. The sample comprises 110,000 or so distinct CDR3 sequences, 11% of which are singletons, and 20% to 25% rests with the top ten. This CDR3 has 16 amino acids. Per the germline V gene, CDR1 is DFQATT and CDR2 is SNEGSKA (reference sequence). After removal of 6 bases from V and 6 bases from J, the junction contained 15 bases not matched to a gene.

The source is a female donor with early-stage non-small cell lung cancer. The specimen comprised PBMCs, sampled at follow-up. This chain joins TRBV20-1 and TRBJ2-3, with TRBD2 matching 10 bases. The CDR3 loop is CSAIVTIAGGGDTQYF. CDR3 DNA: TGCAGTGCCATCGTCACCATAGCGGGAGGCGGGGATACGCAGTATTTT.